This entry lists 32 T cell receptor beta chains sequenced from one sample in a study of T-cell reconstitution after alpha-beta-depleted transplantation in children. Unique molecular identifiers tagged the TCRbeta library. One entry per CDR3 protein, called by TCRdb with MiXCR from the PCR reads. This table has about 490,000 distinct CDR3 sequences, 10% to 13% appearing once. The sample consisted of PBMCs, taken before TCRalphabeta/CD19-depleted stem cell transplant. All receptors come from a child aged 2-15 years with inherited bone marrow failure, due to receive a stem cell transplant.

This clonotype was seen ten or more times. The chain links TRBV7-2 to TRBJ2-6; D is unresolved. Germline V gene lookup returns CDR1 SGHTA and CDR2 FQGNSA. The CDR3 runs to 11 residues. V was shortened by 4 bases and J by 6 bases, with 1 base between the two germline ends. The CDR3 loop is CASSSANVLTF. CDR3 DNA: TGTGCCAGCAGCTCGGCCAACGTCCTGACTTTC.

This clonotype was detected only a few times. The gene calls are TRBV28 and TRBJ2-1, with TRBD1 matching over 11 bases. The CDR3 runs 14 residues. Per germline, CDR1 MDHEN and CDR2 SYDVKM. V shed 7 bases, J shed 6 bases, and the junction held 5 bases outside the gene matches. This chain's CDR3 is CASKGQGGSNEQFF. For the CDR3, the DNA is TGTGCCAGCAAGGGACAGGGGGGATCCAATGAGCAGTTCTTC.

This clonotype was picked up many times. V is TRBV27 and J is TRBJ2-3; D not certain. The ends were cut back, 0 bases at V and 4 bases at J, with 8 bases in the middle. The CDR3 contains 14 residues. Germline V gene sequence: CDR1 MNHEY, CDR2 SMNVEV (reference sequence). CDR3 protein: CASSLSMFADTQYF. CDR3 DNA sequence: TGTGCCAGCAGTTTATCGATGTTCGCAGATACGCAGTATTTT.

The V and J genes are TRBV5-1 and TRBJ2-7; D remains unclear. The V and J ends lost 0 bases and 1 base respectively, with 11 bases between them. The CDR3 spans 15 residues. Germline V CDR1 and CDR2: SGHRS, YFSETQ. DNA for the CDR3: TGCGCCAGCAGCTTGGGAGCCAGTGTGTCCTACGAGCAGTACTTC. The encoded protein is CASSLGASVSYEQYF. The full variable domain, its missing parts supplied by reference TRBV5-1 and TRBJ2-7, is KAGVTQTPRYLIKTRGQQVTLSCSPISGHRSVSWYQQTPGQGLQFLFEYFSETQRNKGNFPGRFSGRQFSNSRSEMNVSTLELGDSALYLCASSLGASVSYEQYFGPGTRLTVT.

This clonotype was observed at least ten times. The J gene is TRBJ2-7, the V gene TRBV12-3 or TRBV12-4; the match to TRBD2 covers 11 bases. V shed 5 bases and J 3 bases; nucleotides not matched to a gene: 9. There are 16 residues in the CDR3. The CDR3 nucleotides are TGTGCCAGCAGTCCACGACTAGCGGGACTGTTCTACGAGCAGTACTTC. Translated: CASSPRLAGLFYEQYF.

This chain links TRBV19 with TRBJ2-7; 10 bases agree with TRBD2. Per germline, CDR1 LNHDA and CDR2 SQIVND (reference sequence). Germline trimming cut 6 bases from V and 11 bases from J; bases unmatched to any gene: 10. The CDR3 contains 13 residues. Written as DNA, the CDR3 is TGTGCCAGTAGCATTCCTAGCGGGGGCCAGAAGTACTTC. Translated, it gives CASSIPSGGQKYF.

This clonotype has ten or more counts. The J gene is TRBJ2-3, the V gene TRBV6-1, with D perhaps TRBD2 (6 bases). The CDR3 loop spans 14 amino acids. Per the germline V gene, CDR1 is MNHNS and CDR2 is SASEGT. V dropped 11 bases and J dropped 3 bases, with 18 bases sitting between them. The CDR3 DNA is TGTGCCGCCAGAAGCGGGCCGAATACAGATACGCAGTATTTT. Its protein is CAARSGPNTDTQYF.

This clonotype was seen a handful of times. This chain connects TRBV1 to TRBJ2-1; TRBD2 reflects the table's D call only, with no check against the DNA. TRBV1 is given as a pseudogene. The CDR3 is 19 amino acids. The CDR3 region has the DNA TGCACCAGCAGCCCGCCCGGGGCTAGCGGGTGCAGCTCCTACAATGAGCAGTTCTTC. This sequence encodes CTSSPPGASGCSSYNEQFF.

V is TRBV19 and J is TRBJ2-7; a possible D gene is TRBD2 (6 bases). V lost 0 bases and J 3 bases, leaving 12 bases between the germline ends. The CDR3 has 15 amino acids. Germline V gene lookup returns CDR1 LNHDA and CDR2 SQIVND (reference sequence). As DNA, the CDR3 is TGTGCCAGTAGTATAGATGTTTCGGGGGACTACGAGCAGTACTTC. This translates into CASSIDVSGDYEQYF.

This clonotype came up many times. The chain employs TRBV12-3 or TRBV12-4 and TRBJ1-4, with D possibly matching TRBD1 (5 bases). With 4 bases removed from V and 5 bases from J, the gap between germline ends came to 11 bases. The CDR3 sequence is 14 residues long. Written as DNA, the CDR3 is TGTGCCAGCAGTTCGGGACTTAAAAATGAAAAACTGTTTTTT. Its translation: CASSSGLKNEKLFF.

This clonotype was counted only a few times. The V call is TRBV28, the J call TRBJ1-1; D gene uncertain. Trimming took off 6 bases at V and 8 bases at J, with 16 bases between the two ends. Germline CDR1 and CDR2: MDHEN and SYDVKM. The CDR3 runs 13 residues. CDR3 sequence (DNA): TGTGCCAGCAGCCGCCCAGGACGGTTAGAAGCTTTCTTT. This sequence encodes CASSRPGRLEAFF.

This clonotype was observed at least ten times. The V and J genes are TRBV29-1 and TRBJ2-7; 12 nucleotides match TRBD1. This CDR3 has 13 residues. With 7 bases clipped from V and 6 bases from J, the junction kept 7 bases outside the gene matches. CDR1 is SQVTM and CDR2 is ANQGSEA in the germline V gene. CDR3 sequence (DNA): TGCAGCGGCAGCTGGGGACAGGGGGCCGAGCAGTACTTC. Translating it yields CSGSWGQGAEQYF.

In its sample, this clonotype was seen many times. The chain carries TRBV29-1 and TRBJ2-3; tentatively, D is TRBD2 (6 bases). Germline CDR1 is SQVTM and CDR2 is ANQGSEA. The CDR3 is made up of 13 amino acids. The V gene lost 6 bases and the J gene lost 5 bases, with 15 bases spanning the gap. CDR3 region: CSVRLGPGDTQYF. CDR3 in DNA: TGCAGCGTGAGACTAGGGCCTGGAGATACGCAGTATTTT.

This clonotype was counted many times. This chain links TRBV7-9 with TRBJ1-4, with 7 nucleotides matching TRBD1. V was pared by 1 base and J by 7 bases, with 9 bases of the junction left unmatched. Germline CDR1 SEHNR, CDR2 FQNEAQ (reference sequence). CDR3 length equals 16 residues. CDR3 sequence: CASSLESDRRSEKLFF. The CDR3 coding sequence is TGTGCCAGCAGCTTAGAGTCGGACAGGCGGAGTGAAAAACTGTTTTTT.

Remarks on this clonotype: With a much larger clone just one base away, this may be a read error. The rearrangement uses TRBV7-9 and TRBJ1-2, with TRBD1 matching 7 bases. The ends lost 5 bases at V and 0 bases at J; junction bases unmatched: 12. Germline lookup yields CDR1 SEHNR and CDR2 FQNEAQ (reference sequence). CDR3 length: 17 residues. The CDR3 DNA reads TGTGCCAGCAGCCTATGCGACAGGGAGGCAACTAACTATGGCTACACCTTC. Amino acids: CASSLCDREATNYGYTF.

This clonotype appeared many times. The chain couples TRBV27 to TRBJ2-1; D possibly uses TRBD1 or TRBD2 (6 bases each). CDR1 is MNHEY and CDR2 is SMNVEV in the germline V gene (reference sequence). V was pared by 3 bases and J by 7 bases, with 13 bases between. The CDR3 covers 14 residues. The CDR3 sequence is CASSFWGARNEQFF. The DNA of the CDR3 is TGTGCCAGCAGTTTTTGGGGGGCGCGGAATGAGCAGTTCTTC.

This clonotype was counted many times. This CDR3 reads CSARRQGGEKLFF. CDR3 nucleotides: TGCAGTGCTAGACGTCAGGGTGGAGAAAAACTGTTTTTT. The chain joins TRBV20-1 to TRBJ1-4, with D possibly matching TRBD1 (5 bases). Trimming cost V 2 bases and J 8 bases, with 12 bases left between them. The germline V gene has CDR1 DFQATT and CDR2 SNEGSKA (reference sequence). The length of the CDR3 is 13 residues.

This clonotype has ten or more counts. The chain couples TRBV30 to TRBJ1-5, with a weak D call TRBD1 (6 bases). The CDR3 sequence is 15 residues long. Germline lookup yields CDR1 GTSNPN and CDR2 SVGIG (reference sequence). V was pared by 1 base and J by 6 bases, with 16 bases between. CDR3 protein: CAWSASRGLVQPQHF. Here the CDR3 DNA reads TGTGCCTGGAGTGCCTCCAGGGGTTTAGTTCAGCCCCAGCATTTT. Looking up the rest from reference TRBV30 and TRBJ1-5 gives the full variable domain: SQTIHQWPATLVQPVGSPLSLECTVEGTSNPNLYWYRQAAGRGLQLLFYSVGIGQISSEVPQNLSASRPQDRQFILSSKKLLLSDSGFYLCAWSASRGLVQPQHFGDGTRLSIL.

This clonotype occurred many times. V is TRBV7-2 and J is TRBJ2-1; no clear D. CDR1 and CDR2 from the germline V gene are SGHTA and FQGNSA. This CDR3 region has 14 residues. Trimming stripped 1 base from V and 7 bases from J, with 11 bases between. This CDR3 is CASSLESSRNEQFF. The CDR3 DNA is TGTGCCAGCAGCTTAGAGTCGAGTAGGAATGAGCAGTTCTTC.

There are many counts of this clonotype. The genes are TRBV5-1 and TRBJ2-5; D ambiguous. Germline CDR1 reads SGHRS; CDR2 reads YFSETQ. Deletions cut 1 base from V and 1 base from J, with 11 bases between. This CDR3 has 15 amino acids. In DNA form, the CDR3 reads TGCGCCAGCAGCTTGTTGCATCGGACCCAAGAGACCCAGTACTTC. Translation gives CASSLLHRTQETQYF.

This clonotype has at least ten counts. The chain joins TRBV27 to TRBJ1-1; 8 nucleotides line up with TRBD1. Germline-derived CDR1 and CDR2 are MNHEY and SMNVEV (reference sequence). This CDR3 has 12 residues. Germline trimming cut 7 bases from V and 10 bases from J; bases unmatched to any gene: 8. The CDR3 region has the DNA TGTGCCAGCACACGGACAGGGAGTCCAGCTTTCTTT. It yields the protein CASTRTGSPAFF.

This clonotype was picked up a small number of times. CDR3 in DNA: TGTGCCTGGAGTCCTTCCCGGACAGGGCTAACTTCACCCCTCCACTTT. Its translation: CAWSPSRTGLTSPLHF. This chain uses TRBV30 with TRBJ1-6; 8 nucleotides agree with TRBD1. Trimming removed 2 bases from V and 9 bases from J; junction bases left unmatched: 12. CDR3 length equals 16 residues. Germline V CDR1 and CDR2: GTSNPN, SVGIG (reference sequence).

The J gene is TRBJ1-4, the V gene TRBV5-1; D call uncertain. In germline, CDR1 is SGHRS, CDR2 YFSETQ. The CDR3 is 16 residues long. The V end was cut by 0 bases, the J end by 4 bases, with 13 bases between. CDR3 DNA: TGCGCCAGCAGCTTGGACAGCCCTGCAATTAATGAAAAACTGTTTTTT. This gives the protein CASSLDSPAINEKLFF.

In its sample, this clonotype was seen once. A much bigger clone sits one base away, suggesting this may be a read error. V gene TRBV13 combines with J gene TRBJ2-5, with no clear D. The CDR3 consists of 12 residues. Trimming cost V 4 bases and J 5 bases, with 8 bases left between them. The germline gives CDR1 PRHDT, CDR2 FYEKMQ (reference sequence). The CDR3: CASSWLWETQYF. CDR3 in DNA: TGTGCCAGCAGCTGGCTGTGGGAGACCCAGTACTTC.

This clonotype was recorded at least ten times. The chain employs TRBV7-2 and TRBJ2-2, with D possibly being TRBD2 (5 bases). Trimming left V 2 bases short and J 3 bases short, with 7 bases between. Germline-derived CDR1 and CDR2 are SGHTA and FQGNSA. The CDR3 runs to 14 residues. The CDR3 reads CASSLMRDTGELFF. For the CDR3, the DNA is TGTGCCAGCAGCTTAATGAGGGACACCGGGGAGCTGTTTTTT.

This clonotype was observed at least ten times. This rearrangement joins TRBV4-3 to TRBJ2-3, with D possibly being TRBD2 (6 bases). This CDR3 is built from 13 residues. CDR1 and CDR2 from the germline V gene are LGHNA and YSLEER. V gave up 1 base and J gave up 5 bases, with 7 bases separating them. CDR3 bases: TGCGCCAGCAGCCAAGTGGGGGGAGATACGCAGTATTTT. Translation gives CASSQVGGDTQYF.

This clonotype was recorded many times. The chain joins TRBV30 to TRBJ1-1; TRBD1 might be the D (5 bases). The germline CDR1 and CDR2 sequences are GTSNPN and SVGIG (reference sequence). CDR3 size: 12 residues. Trimming took 8 bases from V and 2 from J, leaving 12 bases between them. Here the CDR3 DNA reads TGTGCCGCGGGACGGACAAACACTGAAGCTTTCTTT. It yields the protein CAAGRTNTEAFF.

The sample holds many counts of this clonotype. The chain recombines TRBV7-9 with TRBJ2-7, with D unresolved. Trimming stripped 1 base from V and 2 bases from J, with 9 bases between. From germline, CDR1 is SEHNR and CDR2 FQNEAQ (reference sequence). The CDR3 covers 14 residues. In DNA, the CDR3 is TGTGCCAGCAGCTTAGAGGTTACCCCCTACGAGCAGTACTTC. Its protein product is CASSLEVTPYEQYF.

This clonotype was seen only a few times. The CDR3 DNA is TGTGCCAGCAGCCCTAGCCGTGTAAGCTCTGGAAACACCATATATTTT. The encoded protein is CASSPSRVSSGNTIYF. The chain combines TRBV7-8 with TRBJ1-3; D is ambiguous. The germline V gene encodes CDR1 SGHVS and CDR2 FQNEAQ. The germline V and J ends were trimmed by 5 bases and 0 bases, with 14 bases remaining between them. The CDR3 is 16 amino acids.

This clonotype was seen only a few times. Here the CDR3 reads CSAPDWGGADTQYF. The CDR3 nucleotides are TGCAGTGCTCCGGACTGGGGGGGAGCAGATACGCAGTATTTT. This chain connects TRBV20-1 to TRBJ2-3; 7 bases are shared with TRBD2. V shed 5 bases, J shed 4 bases, and the junction held 9 bases outside the gene matches. Per germline, CDR1 DFQATT and CDR2 SNEGSKA (reference sequence). The CDR3 loop spans 14 amino acids.

This clonotype was recorded many times. This chain links TRBV6-2 or TRBV6-3 with TRBJ2-1; maybe TRBD2 (5 bases). The CDR3 sequence is 15 residues long. Looked up from germline, CDR1 is MNHEY and CDR2 is SVGEGT. Trimming pared 6 bases from V and 4 bases from J, leaving 16 bases between. CDR3: CASSYLVGGYNEQFF. CDR3 DNA sequence: TGTGCCAGCAGCTATCTGGTTGGAGGTTACAATGAGCAGTTCTTC.

This clonotype was picked up many times. The V and J genes are TRBV5-1 and TRBJ2-7; 10 bases fit TRBD2. Looked up from germline, CDR1 is SGHRS and CDR2 is YFSETQ. The CDR3 has 16 residues. V lost 1 base, J lost 3 bases, and 7 bases stayed unmatched. The CDR3 protein is CASSLQGASGSYEQYF. The CDR3 nucleotides are TGCGCCAGCAGCTTGCAGGGGGCTAGCGGGAGCTACGAGCAGTACTTC.